These 30 T cell receptor beta chains share one sample of origin, sequenced in a study of blood T cells in healthy people across ages. The second PCR ran roughly 7 to 12 cycles with a sample-barcoded 5' primer and J-beta primers. One entry per CDR3 protein results from TCRdb running MiXCR on the 5' RACE reads. The table includes approximately 800,000 distinct CDR3 sequences, 35% to 50% detected once. Input material: blood. Every receptor here comes from an elderly man in good health.

This chain connects TRBV24-1 to TRBJ2-1, with TRBD2 as a possible D gene (5 bases). This CDR3 is built from 15 residues. Trimming stripped 2 bases from V and 7 bases from J, with 14 bases between. Germline V CDR1 and CDR2: KGHDR, SFDVKD. The CDR3: CATSDYMEDRNEQFF. The CDR3 DNA follows: TGTGCCACCAGTGATTATATGGAGGACCGGAATGAGCAGTTCTTC.

This clonotype was recorded a few times. The genes are TRBV11-3 and TRBJ1-3; possible D gene TRBD1, 6 bases. The V gene's germline CDR1 is SGHNT and CDR2 YENEEA. V was clipped by 0 bases and J by 4 bases, with 10 bases between them. This CDR3 spans 15 amino acids. CDR3 amino acids: CASSLDPGAGNTIYF. The CDR3 DNA sequence: TGTGCCAGCAGCTTAGATCCGGGGGCCGGAAACACCATATATTTT.

The chain has TRBV7-9 and TRBJ2-1; D is undetermined. V lost 5 bases and J lost 3, with 17 bases in between. The CDR3 runs to 16 residues. Germline CDR1 and CDR2: SEHNR and FQNEAQ (reference sequence). CDR3 sequence reads: CASSPPALEDYNEQFF. The DNA for the CDR3 is TGTGCCAGCAGCCCCCCCGCCCTAGAGGACTACAATGAGCAGTTCTTC.

V and J are TRBV25-1 and TRBJ1-2; TRBD1 agrees at 9 bases. The CDR3 runs to 13 residues. Germline V CDR1 and CDR2: MGHDK, SYGVNS. With 6 bases clipped from V and 5 bases from J, the junction kept 4 bases outside the gene matches. The DNA of the CDR3 is TGTGCCAGCAGCGACAGGGGGACTTATGGCTACACCTTC. This gives the protein CASSDRGTYGYTF.

The rearrangement links TRBV7-2 to TRBJ2-7; D uncertain. Germline lookup yields CDR1 SGHTA and CDR2 FQGNSA. V was trimmed by 3 bases and J by 2 bases, leaving 11 bases between them. The CDR3 is 14 residues long. This CDR3 is CASSFGPRTYEQYF. CDR3 in DNA: TGTGCCAGCAGCTTTGGGCCCCGAACCTACGAGCAGTACTTC.

CDR3 nucleotide sequence: TGTGCCAGCAGGGACCCTAACAGGGAAGCTTTCTTT. Its translation is CASRDPNREAFF. The rearrangement joins TRBV25-1 to TRBJ1-1; tentatively, D is TRBD1 (5 bases). The CDR3 contains 12 residues. Germline CDR1 MGHDK, CDR2 SYGVNS. V shed 6 bases and J shed 8 bases, with 13 bases lying between them.

The gene calls are TRBV20-1 and TRBJ2-3, with 9 bases that match TRBD2. The CDR3 covers 16 residues. The V segment lost 0 bases and the J segment 4 bases; nucleotides outside the gene matches: 8. Germline CDR1 DFQATT, CDR2 SNEGSKA (reference sequence). The CDR3 DNA sequence: TGCAGTGCTAGAGATCCCGCTAGCGGGAACCCAGATACGCAGTATTTT. Amino acids: CSARDPASGNPDTQYF.

The rearrangement uses TRBV9 and TRBJ2-1, with 9 bases lining up with TRBD2. J was trimmed by 7 bases and V by 0 bases; bases with no gene match: 8. This CDR3 has 16 amino acids. Per germline, CDR1 SGDLS and CDR2 YYNGEE. CDR3 residues: CASSVEDSGSYNEQFF. The CDR3 DNA reads as TGTGCCAGCAGCGTAGAAGATAGCGGGAGTTATAATGAGCAGTTCTTC.

This clonotype came up a few times. This chain joins TRBV12-3 or TRBV12-4 and TRBJ2-5; unclear D gene. V was cut by 6 bases and J by 2 bases, with 7 bases left in between. The CDR3 sequence is 12 residues long. The CDR3 DNA reads TGTGCCAGCAGCGAAGTACAAGAGACCCAGTACTTC. This codes for CASSEVQETQYF.

This clonotype showed up many times. This rearrangement joins TRBV18 to TRBJ2-7; D is possibly TRBD1 or TRBD2 (5 bases each). V lost 6 bases and J 3 bases, leaving 12 bases between the germline ends. The CDR3 sequence is 13 residues long. CDR1 is KGHSH and CDR2 is LQKENI in the germline V gene. The CDR3 loop is CASSRDGHYEQYF. The DNA of the CDR3 is TGTGCCAGCTCCCGGGACGGTCACTACGAGCAGTACTTC.

The chain employs TRBV27 and TRBJ2-5, with 15 bases aligning to TRBD2. Looked up from germline, CDR1 is MNHEY and CDR2 is SMNVEV (reference sequence). The CDR3 is made up of 17 amino acids. V gave up 3 bases and J gave up 5 bases; unmatched junction bases: 7. CDR3 sequence (DNA): TGTGCCAGCAGTTTGGGAATAGGACTAGCGGGAGGGGAGACCCAGTACTTC. It is translated as CASSLGIGLAGGETQYF.

This clonotype came up a few times. For the CDR3, the DNA is TGTGCCAGCAGCCCGGGGTTGGAGGGTTCACCCCTCCACTTT. Amino acid sequence: CASSPGLEGSPLHF. V and J are TRBV3-1 and TRBJ1-6; D gene unclear. Trimming shortened V by 4 bases and J by 9 bases, and 13 bases separated the two germline ends. The germline V gene has CDR1 LGHDT and CDR2 YNNKEL (reference sequence). This CDR3 is 14 amino acids long.

V is TRBV4-3 and J is TRBJ2-1; no clear D gene. The V and J ends lost 2 bases and 5 bases respectively, with 7 bases between them. CDR1 and CDR2 (germline): LGHNA, YSLEER. This CDR3 is 13 amino acids long. The CDR3 coding sequence is TGCGCCAGCAGCCAAAACCTCAACAATGAGCAGTTCTTC. Its translation: CASSQNLNNEQFF.

The gene calls are TRBV30 and TRBJ2-1, with 9 bases identical to TRBD2. The germline V gene has CDR1 GTSNPN and CDR2 SVGIG (reference sequence). The CDR3 is 17 amino acids. With V trimmed by 1 base and J by 7 bases, 14 bases remained unmatched. The CDR3 loop is CAWSGKTGLGLANEQFF. The CDR3 DNA sequence: TGTGCCTGGAGTGGGAAGACAGGGTTGGGACTAGCTAATGAGCAGTTCTTC.

The rearrangement uses TRBV7-2 and TRBJ2-6; D remains ambiguous. The CDR3 extends over 15 amino acids. The V end lost 2 bases, the J end lost 9 bases, and 14 bases lay between the germline ends. Germline CDR1 is SGHTA and CDR2 is FQGNSA. DNA of the CDR3: TGTGCCAGCAGCTTACCGGTCGGACGATACAACGTCCTGACTTTC. It encodes CASSLPVGRYNVLTF.

The chain carries TRBV5-6 and TRBJ1-2; no definite D call. Trimming took 3 bases from V and 1 from J, leaving 22 bases between them. Germline V gene lookup returns CDR1 SGHDT and CDR2 YYEEEE. The CDR3 covers 18 residues. CDR3 sequence reads: CASSSREQVETVNYGYTF. The CDR3 DNA sequence: TGTGCCAGCAGCTCGAGGGAGCAGGTCGAGACGGTTAACTATGGCTACACCTTC.

This chain links TRBV20-1 with TRBJ2-3, with D perhaps TRBD2 (6 bases). Trimming shortened V by 0 bases and J by 12 bases, and 22 bases separated the two germline ends. CDR1 and CDR2 (germline): DFQATT, SNEGSKA (reference sequence). The CDR3 loop spans 15 amino acids. The CDR3 sequence: CSARDFRDSAVAQYF. The DNA for the CDR3 is TGCAGTGCTAGAGATTTCCGGGACTCGGCAGTGGCACAGTATTTT.

The V gene is TRBV5-1, the J gene TRBJ2-7, with TRBD1 matching over 8 bases. This CDR3 comprises 14 residues. CDR1 is SGHRS and CDR2 is YFSETQ in the germline V gene. V dropped 3 bases and J dropped 6; count of bases not matched to a gene: 8. The CDR3 DNA reads as TGCGCCAGCAGCTCGGGACAGGCCCCACCCGAGCAGTACTTC. It translates to CASSSGQAPPEQYF.

This clonotype was detected ten times or more. The chain couples TRBV20-1 to TRBJ2-3, with TRBD2 matching 9 bases. The junction had 8 bases not matched to a gene; V was cut back by 4 bases and J by 6 bases. CDR3 length: 14 amino acids. Germline assignment: CDR1 DFQATT and CDR2 SNEGSKA (reference sequence). CDR3 sequence reads: CSAIRGTSYDTQYF. The DNA for the CDR3 is TGCAGTGCTATAAGGGGGACTAGCTACGATACGCAGTATTTT.

The gene calls are TRBV18 and TRBJ1-1; perhaps TRBD1 as D (5 bases). This CDR3 is built from 16 residues. Germline V gene sequence: CDR1 KGHSH, CDR2 LQKENI. V was clipped by 6 bases and J by 4 bases, with 21 bases between them. CDR3 protein: CASSPTQKPQGTEAFF. CDR3 DNA sequence: TGTGCCAGCTCGCCTACACAGAAACCCCAGGGCACTGAAGCTTTCTTT.

This clonotype has ten or more counts. The chain links TRBV29-1 to TRBJ2-1, with D unclear. CDR3 length: 13 amino acids. V lost 0 bases and J 4 bases, leaving 7 bases between the germline ends. CDR1 and CDR2 (germline): SQVTM, ANQGSEA. The CDR3 sequence: CSVEEPGYNEQFF. The DNA of the CDR3 is TGCAGCGTTGAAGAACCCGGATACAATGAGCAGTTCTTC.

On this clonotype itself: At one end, the junction sequence differs from germline, possibly due to a read error. This sequence joins TRBV28 and TRBJ2-7; 11 positions match TRBD2. The DNA end favors TRBJ2-5, so the J call may be wrong. The length of the CDR3 is 15 residues. In germline, CDR1 is MDHEN, CDR2 SYDVKM. The CDR3 sequence is CASSPIAGGRETQYF. CDR3 nucleotides: TGTGCTAGCAGTCCGATAGCGGGAGGGCGAGAGACCCAGTACTTC.

V usage is TRBV7-2 and J usage is TRBJ2-6; no reliable D call. The CDR3 is 15 amino acids. Trimming shortened V by 4 bases and J by 2 bases, and 9 bases separated the two germline ends. CDR1 and CDR2 from the germline V gene are SGHTA and FQGNSA. The CDR3 loop is CASSSPRPGANVLTF. CDR3 nucleotide sequence: TGTGCCAGCAGCTCCCCGAGACCTGGGGCCAACGTCCTGACTTTC.

This CDR3 reads CASSLKNRESRKTQYF. In DNA form, the CDR3 reads TGTGCCAGCAGTTTAAAGAACAGGGAGAGTAGAAAGACCCAGTACTTC. The chain links TRBV28 to TRBJ2-5; possibly TRBD1 for D (6 bases). The CDR3 consists of 16 residues. In germline, CDR1 is MDHEN, CDR2 SYDVKM. Trimming left V 2 bases short and J 6 bases short, with 19 bases between. The entire variable domain, with the rest obtained from reference TRBV28 and TRBJ2-5, is as follows: DVKVTQSSRYLVKRTGEKVFLECVQDMDHENMFWYRQDPGLGLRLIYFSYDVKMKEKGDIPEGYSVSREKKERFSLILESASTNQTSMYLCASSLKNRESRKTQYFGPGTRLLVL.

The chain combines TRBV6-2 or TRBV6-3 with TRBJ2-1, with 10 nucleotides matching TRBD2. The CDR3 runs to 15 residues. Germline V gene data show CDR1 as MNHEY and CDR2 as SVGEGT. V trimming: 6 bases; J trimming: 7 bases; junction bases outside the gene matches: 9. The chain's CDR3 is CASRSTSGGANEQFF. The CDR3 region has the DNA TGTGCCAGCAGATCCACCAGCGGGGGGGCAAATGAGCAGTTCTTC.

The chain joins TRBV13 to TRBJ2-3; D not resolved. Germline V CDR1 and CDR2: PRHDT, FYEKMQ (reference sequence). CDR3 length: 14 residues. V gave up 2 bases and J gave up 3 bases, with 9 bases separating them. The CDR3 here is CASSLRMVTDTQYF. The CDR3 nucleotides are TGTGCCAGCAGCTTACGGATGGTTACAGATACGCAGTATTTT.

The chain links TRBV6-2 or TRBV6-3 to TRBJ2-7; TRBD2 agrees at 7 bases. After removal of 5 bases from V and 0 bases from J, the junction contained 7 bases not matched to a gene. The CDR3 is 15 amino acids. Looked up from germline, CDR1 is MNHEY and CDR2 is SVGEGT. CDR3 nucleotide sequence: TGTGCCAGCAGTAACCTAGCGGCGTCCTCCTACGAGCAGTACTTC. Protein: CASSNLAASSYEQYF.

This chain joins TRBV30 and TRBJ2-1; no definite D call. V was pared by 6 bases and J by 12 bases, with 18 bases between. CDR1 is GTSNPN and CDR2 is SVGIG in the germline V gene (reference sequence). This CDR3 is 12 amino acids long. CDR3 amino acids: CACPQAWFPQFF. The CDR3 DNA sequence: TGTGCCTGCCCCCAGGCTTGGTTTCCGCAGTTCTTC.

The sample holds one count of this clonotype. Possible read error: a much larger clone is one base away. This chain links TRBV11-3 with TRBJ2-3; 8 bases match TRBD2. The length of the CDR3 is 13 residues. Germline loops: CDR1 SGHNT, CDR2 YENEEA. CDR3: CACSLRLADTQYF. The CDR3 nucleotides are TGTGCCTGCAGCTTACGACTAGCGGATACGCAGTATTTT.

The chain links TRBV28 to TRBJ2-2, with D possibly matching TRBD2 (5 bases). Trimming removed 3 bases from V and 1 base from J, with 15 bases in between. Germline assignment: CDR1 MDHEN and CDR2 SYDVKM. This CDR3 has 17 residues. Here the CDR3 DNA reads TGTGCCAGCAGTTTGCCATCCAGGACTCAGAACACCGGGGAGCTGTTTTTT. It codes for CASSLPSRTQNTGELFF. The full variable domain, rest sourced from reference TRBV28 and TRBJ2-2, is DVKVTQSSRYLVKRTGEKVFLECVQDMDHENMFWYRQDPGLGLRLIYFSYDVKMKEKGDIPEGYSVSREKKERFSLILESASTNQTSMYLCASSLPSRTQNTGELFFGEGSRLTVL.